A selection of T cell receptor beta chains follows, all from one sample in a study of shared T cell receptors in the human thymus. Sequenced by immunoSEQ multiplex PCR; TCRdb stores in-frame clones only, minus some. The sample has some 700,000 clones; approximately 85% are singletons. This sample also appeared in a second study, on human thymus T cells.

Input material: thymocytes. The origin of the receptors is a girl in the first two years of life with a congenital heart defect. CDR3s include the opening cysteine and the closing phenylalanine or tryptophan. A D gene is named only where the DNA matches it firmly. Part of the rows lack a size; the others show once, few, many or a class for expanded clones.

clone_size,v_call,d_call,j_call,cdr3_nt,cdr3_aa
-,TRBV4-3,-,TRBJ1-2,TGCGCCAGCAGCCAAGATCTTCCAGGCTTTCTATATGGCTACACCTTC,CASSQDLPGFLYGYTF
-,TRBV30,TRBD1,TRBJ1-1,TGTGCCTGGAGTGCCCACAGGGGGGACAGGGGCACTGAAGCTTTCTTT,CAWSAHRGDRGTEAFF
once,TRBV5-1,TRBD1,TRBJ2-2,TGCGCCAGCAGATATCCGGGACAGTCCCTGAGCGGGGAGCTGTTTTTT,CASRYPGQSLSGELFF
-,TRBV4-2,-,TRBJ2-2,TGTGCCAGCAGCGACGGATGGGCCACCGCGAACACCGGGGAGCTGTTTTTT,CASSDGWATANTGELFF
-,TRBV19,TRBD2,TRBJ2-3,TGTGCCAGTAGTATAGCGGCGGGAGGCGCTCATACGCAGTATTTT,CASSIAAGGAHTQYF
-,TRBV4-1,-,TRBJ1-2,TGCGCCAGCAGCCAAGATCTGGCGGATCCCTATGGCTACACCTTC,CASSQDLADPYGYTF
-,TRBV9,-,TRBJ1-6,TGTGCCAGCAGCGTAGACAGGGTTGATTCACCCCTCCACTTT,CASSVDRVDSPLHF
-,TRBV11-2,TRBD2,TRBJ2-3,TGTGCCAGCAGCCCTAGTGGGACTACCTACACAGATACGCAGTATTTT,CASSPSGTTYTDTQYF
-,TRBV10-3,TRBD1,TRBJ1-5,TGTGCCATCAGTGATTTCCCGGACAGGGCCAATCAGCCCCAGCATTTT,CAISDFPDRANQPQHF
-,TRBV19,TRBD1,TRBJ1-1,TGTGCCAGTAGTCAAAGACAGGGAGAGGCTGAAGCTTTCTTT,CASSQRQGEAEAFF
-,TRBV6-6,TRBD1,TRBJ1-5,TGTGCCAGCAGTTACTTGACAGGGTCCCTTCAGCCCCAGCATTTT,CASSYLTGSLQPQHF
once,TRBV5-1,TRBD1,TRBJ1-2,TGCGCCAGCAGCCCTGGGACAGGGGAATTCGTTCACATATATGGCTACACCTTC,CASSPGTGEFVHIYGYTF
-,TRBV19,TRBD2,TRBJ2-1,TGTGCCAGTAGCCTAACCGGGACTAGCGGGGGGCGCTACAATGAGCAGTTCTTC,CASSLTGTSGGRYNEQFF
-,TRBV7-2,-,TRBJ1-6,TGTGCCAGCAGCTTTCCGCGACAGGCCAGCGGTAATTCACCCCTCCACTTT,CASSFPRQASGNSPLHF
few,TRBV6-1,-,TRBJ1-4,TGTGCCAGCACTTGGGGGGATGAAAAACTGTTTTTT,CASTWGDEKLFF
-,TRBV27,-,TRBJ1-2,TGTGCCAGCAGTCCACCTCGACCTAATCGAGACAGTGGCGATTACACCTTC,CASSPPRPNRDSGDYTF
-,TRBV5-4,-,TRBJ2-6,TGTGCCAGCAGCTTGAAAACCGCTAGCTCTGGGGCCAACGTCCTGACTTTC,CASSLKTASSGANVLTF
-,TRBV7-2,TRBD1,TRBJ1-1,TGTGCCAGCAGCTTAGAGGGACAGGGCCCCCTTAACACTGAAGCTTTCTTT,CASSLEGQGPLNTEAFF
-,TRBV28,-,TRBJ1-6,TGTGCCAGCAGTTTATCCGATTCACCCCTCCACTTT,CASSLSDSPLHF
-,TRBV19,-,TRBJ1-1,TGTGCCAGTAGGGCGAACACTGAAGCTTTCTTT,CASRANTEAFF
-,TRBV5-1,TRBD1,TRBJ1-2,TGCGCCAGCAGCTTGGACCCCCAGGGGGTGAGAGGGGGCTACACCTTC,CASSLDPQGVRGGYTF
-,TRBV5-1,TRBD1,TRBJ1-2,TGCGCCAGCAGCACGGGCAGGGGACTCAGGGGGGATGGCTACACCTTC,CASSTGRGLRGDGYTF
-,TRBV27,TRBD1,TRBJ2-3,TGTGCCAGCAGTATTAGGACAGGGGTAGATACGCAGTATTTT,CASSIRTGVDTQYF
-,TRBV27,-,TRBJ1-2,TGTGCCAGCAGTCCACCGGGGGGTTTGGATGGCTACACCTTC,CASSPPGGLDGYTF
-,TRBV19,-,TRBJ1-2,TGTGCCAGTAGTGCCAGACGTGGAGCTAACTATGGCTACACCTTC,CASSARRGANYGYTF
-,TRBV19,TRBD1,TRBJ2-7,TGTGCCAGTAGTGACCGGGACAGGGTCTACGAGCAGTACTTC,CASSDRDRVYEQYF
-,TRBV18,TRBD1,TRBJ1-5,TGTGCCAGCTCACCAACCGCTCTCTTCGCGACAGGGTATCCGTGTAGCAATCAGCCCCAGCATTTT,CASSPTALFATGYPCSNQPQHF
-,TRBV12-5,TRBD1,TRBJ1-1,TGTGCTAGTGCCCAAGACAGGGGGATCGCTGAAGCTTTCTTT,CASAQDRGIAEAFF
-,TRBV7-8,TRBD1,TRBJ2-7,TGTGCCAGCGGGGTGGGACAGTCCTACGAGCAGTACTTC,CASGVGQSYEQYF
-,TRBV21-1,-,TRBJ1-6,TGTGCCAGCAGCAATCCTGGGGCCACAGGGGAGAATTCACCCCTCCACTTT,CASSNPGATGENSPLHF
few,TRBV5-1,-,TRBJ1-6,TGCGCCAGCAGCTTGGACCGGTCGCGGGTCCTTCGTTCACCCCTCCACTTT,CASSLDRSRVLRSPLHF
-,TRBV21-1,-,TRBJ1-5,TGTGCCAGCAGCAAAGCGTATCAGAATCAGCCCCAGCATTTT,CASSKAYQNQPQHF
-,TRBV12-5,-,TRBJ1-1,TGTGCTAGTGGTTCGGGGATGAACACTGAAGCTTTCTTT,CASGSGMNTEAFF
-,TRBV6-6,-,TRBJ1-3,TGTGCCAGCAGCTCAGGGGAGGGGGGCTCTGGAAACACCATATATTTT,CASSSGEGGSGNTIYF
-,TRBV21-1,-,TRBJ2-3,TGTGCCAGCAGTGCTAGCGGGGCCGCTAGCACAGATACGCAGTATTTT,CASSASGAASTDTQYF
once,TRBV4-3,-,TRBJ1-6,TGCGCCAGCAGCCAATGGGGCCCTGGGGGGGGCCAAAGGAATTCACCCCTCCACTTT,CASSQWGPGGGQRNSPLHF
-,TRBV11-2,TRBD1,TRBJ1-4,TGTGCCAGCAGCTTACCCCAAAATTGGACAGGGGTAAATGAAAAACTGTTTTTT,CASSLPQNWTGVNEKLFF
-,TRBV10-1,-,TRBJ1-6,TGCGCCACGCGGGGGGCAGGGGATTCACCCCTCCACTTT,CATRGAGDSPLHF
-,TRBV5-5,TRBD1,TRBJ1-2,TGTGCCAGCAGCCGAGGACAGGCGATAGCTAACTATGGCTACACCTTC,CASSRGQAIANYGYTF
-,TRBV19,-,TRBJ1-5,TGTGCCAGTAGTGTACAGGGTAGCAATCAGCCCCAGCATTTT,CASSVQGSNQPQHF
-,TRBV11-1,TRBD1,TRBJ2-2,TGTGCCAGCAGCTCAATCAACAGGGGCCTGAACACCGGGGAGCTGTTTTTT,CASSSINRGLNTGELFF
-,TRBV6-1,-,TRBJ1-3,TGTGCCAGCAGTCAAGACCCCGCGTGGGACAAGGGCCGAAACCTGCTCTCTGGAAACACCATATATTTT,CASSQDPAWDKGRNLLSGNTIYF
-,TRBV28,TRBD1,TRBJ2-7,TGTGCCAGCAGGGACCCCACAGGGGGCATAAAGTATCTCTACGAGCAGTACTTC,CASRDPTGGIKYLYEQYF
-,TRBV2,TRBD2,TRBJ2-1,TGTGCCAGCAGTGAACTTACTAGCGGGGGGGTCAGCTCCTACAATGAGCAGTTCTTC,CASSELTSGGVSSYNEQFF
-,TRBV6-7,TRBD2,TRBJ2-5,TGTGCCAGCAGTTACCCTCCCGAACCGGGACTAGCGGTTGAGACCCAGTACTTC,CASSYPPEPGLAVETQYF
-,TRBV5-1,-,TRBJ2-7,TGCGCCAGCAGCTCGAGCAGGGAATCCTACGAGCAGTACTTC,CASSSSRESYEQYF
-,TRBV20-1,-,TRBJ1-2,TGCAGTGCTAGAGCAGGGCTCGGCTACACCTTC,CSARAGLGYTF
-,TRBV4-3,TRBD2,TRBJ2-6,TGCGCCAGCAGCGACACTAGCGGGGGGGGTTCTGGGGCCAACGTCCTGACTTTC,CASSDTSGGGSGANVLTF
-,TRBV9,TRBD2,TRBJ2-7,TGTGCCAGCACCCCGGGGGGAATACCCTACGAGCAGTACTTC,CASTPGGIPYEQYF
once,TRBV29-1,TRBD1,TRBJ1-2,TGCAGCGCGGTCCGACAGGGTAACTATGGCTACACCTTC,CSAVRQGNYGYTF
-,TRBV7-9,-,TRBJ2-7,TGTGCCAGCAGCTCCCATAAGGAAGGGGGTGGGCACGAGCAGTACTTC,CASSSHKEGGGHEQYF
once,TRBV30,-,TRBJ2-1,TGTGCCTGGAGTGTACTTATAGATGAGCAGTTCTTC,CAWSVLIDEQFF
-,TRBV7-3,TRBD1,TRBJ2-7,TGTGCCAGCAGCTTAAGTCCCCGACAGGGGGTCGGCTACGAGCAGTACTTC,CASSLSPRQGVGYEQYF